A selection of T cell receptor beta chains follows, all from one sample in a study of blood T cell repertoires in COVID-19. Generated by immunoSEQ multiplex PCR, the TCRdb table keeps only in-frame clones and is missing some. The sample lists just over 95,000 clones; about 86% were seen once. Sequencing was done on a sample of peripheral blood. The origin of the receptors is a human donor in a cohort sampled during active COVID-19. CDR3s include the opening cysteine and the closing phenylalanine or tryptophan. D genes are given only for firm matches. Clone size is stated in some rows and not others, as once, few, many or a class when expanded.

J gene: TRBJ1-2; D gene: NA; V gene: TRBV5-6; clone size: NA; CDR3 DNA: TGTGCCAGCAGCTCTGCCGGGAGCCTCTATGGCTACACCTTC; CDR3 protein: CASSSAGSLYGYTF
J gene: TRBJ2-1; D gene: TRBD2; V gene: TRBV7-9; clone size: NA; CDR3 DNA: TGTGCCAGCAGCGGACTAGCGGGAGGGCCGGGTGAGCAGTTCTTC; CDR3 protein: CASSGLAGGPGEQFF
J gene: TRBJ2-1; D gene: TRBD2; V gene: TRBV30; clone size: NA; CDR3 DNA: TGTGCCTGGAGTGTATCAGCGGGAGTCAATGAGCAGTTCTTC; CDR3 protein: CAWSVSAGVNEQFF
J gene: TRBJ1-1; D gene: TRBD1; V gene: TRBV5-6; clone size: NA; CDR3 DNA: TGTGCCAGCAGCAAGGGACAGATGAACACTGAAGCTTTCTTT; CDR3 protein: CASSKGQMNTEAFF
J gene: TRBJ1-2; D gene: NA; V gene: TRBV5-6; clone size: NA; CDR3 DNA: TGTGCCAGCAGCTGGGGGGGAAACTATGGCTACACCTTC; CDR3 protein: CASSWGGNYGYTF
J gene: TRBJ1-6; D gene: TRBD1; V gene: TRBV5-6; clone size: NA; CDR3 DNA: TGTGCCAGCAGCCTTCAGGGGGCACCCCTCCACTTT; CDR3 protein: CASSLQGAPLHF
J gene: TRBJ2-7; D gene: TRBD2; V gene: TRBV5-6; clone size: once; CDR3 DNA: TGTGCCAGCAGCTTGGGGACTAGCGGGAGGACCTACGAGCAGTACTTC; CDR3 protein: CASSLGTSGRTYEQYF
J gene: TRBJ1-2; D gene: NA; V gene: TRBV7-9; clone size: NA; CDR3 DNA: TGTGCCAGCAGCCCCGAGCGCCGGGGATGGGAAGAACTTAACTATGGCTACACCTTC; CDR3 protein: CASSPERRGWEELNYGYTF
J gene: TRBJ2-1; D gene: NA; V gene: TRBV7-9; clone size: NA; CDR3 DNA: TGTGCCAGCAGCCTCGGGCAGGAGGAGTTCTTC; CDR3 protein: CASSLGQEEFF
J gene: TRBJ2-1; D gene: NA; V gene: TRBV5-4; clone size: once; CDR3 DNA: TGTGCCAGCAGCTTGGGGCTCAATGAGCAGTTCTTC; CDR3 protein: CASSLGLNEQFF
J gene: TRBJ2-7; D gene: NA; V gene: TRBV7-2; clone size: few; CDR3 DNA: TGTGCCAGCAGCTTAAGGGGAATCTCCTACGAGCAGTACTTC; CDR3 protein: CASSLRGISYEQYF
J gene: TRBJ2-5; D gene: TRBD1; V gene: TRBV6-5; clone size: NA; CDR3 DNA: TGTGCCAGCAGTTCGTTCTGGACAGGGGGCGGAGAGACCCAGTACTTC; CDR3 protein: CASSSFWTGGGETQYF
J gene: TRBJ1-2; D gene: NA; V gene: TRBV2; clone size: NA; CDR3 DNA: TGTGCCAGCAGTGGGACAGACAGAAGAAGAAACTATGGCTACACCTTC; CDR3 protein: CASSGTDRRRNYGYTF
J gene: TRBJ2-1; D gene: TRBD2; V gene: TRBV30; clone size: once; CDR3 DNA: TGTGCCTGGCATAGCGGGAATAGTTACAATGAGCAGTTCTTC; CDR3 protein: CAWHSGNSYNEQFF
J gene: TRBJ1-5; D gene: NA; V gene: TRBV19; clone size: NA; CDR3 DNA: TGTGCCAGTAGTTTGACAGCTAGCAATCAGCCCCAGCATTTT; CDR3 protein: CASSLTASNQPQHF
J gene: TRBJ2-7; D gene: NA; V gene: TRBV4-2; clone size: NA; CDR3 DNA: TGTGCCAGCAGCCAAGCAGAAGGGGTGTACGAGCAGTACTTC; CDR3 protein: CASSQAEGVYEQYF
J gene: TRBJ2-3; D gene: NA; V gene: TRBV6-5; clone size: NA; CDR3 DNA: TGTGCCAGTACCACAGGGAGCACAGATACGCAGTATTTT; CDR3 protein: CASTTGSTDTQYF
J gene: TRBJ2-1; D gene: TRBD2; V gene: TRBV3-1/TRBV3-2; clone size: few; CDR3 DNA: TGTGCCAGCAGCCAAGATTCGGGGGGACTAGCGGGCCACAATGAGCAGTTCTTC; CDR3 protein: CASSQDSGGLAGHNEQFF
J gene: TRBJ2-2; D gene: NA; V gene: TRBV6-2/TRBV6-3; clone size: few; CDR3 DNA: TGTGCCAGCAGTTACGACTACACCGGGGAGCTGTTTTTT; CDR3 protein: CASSYDYTGELFF
J gene: TRBJ2-7; D gene: NA; V gene: TRBV7-9; clone size: NA; CDR3 DNA: TGTGCCAGCAGCTTAGTAGACACGATCATCCGGGAGCAGTACTTC; CDR3 protein: CASSLVDTIIREQYF
J gene: TRBJ2-2; D gene: TRBD2; V gene: TRBV7-2; clone size: NA; CDR3 DNA: TGTGCCAGCAGCTTAGCGGGGAGGGGAGCCGGGGAGCTGTTTTTT; CDR3 protein: CASSLAGRGAGELFF
J gene: TRBJ1-1; D gene: NA; V gene: TRBV18; clone size: NA; CDR3 DNA: TGTGCCAGCTCACCAGACATGAACACTGAAGCTTTCTTT; CDR3 protein: CASSPDMNTEAFF
J gene: TRBJ2-1; D gene: TRBD2; V gene: TRBV7-9; clone size: once; CDR3 DNA: TGTGCCAGCAGCCCGGGACTAGCGGAGTACAATGAGCAGTTCTTC; CDR3 protein: CASSPGLAEYNEQFF
J gene: TRBJ2-3; D gene: TRBD2; V gene: TRBV5-6; clone size: NA; CDR3 DNA: TGTGCCAGCAGCCCTAGCGGGAGGGGTGGCACAGATACGCAGTATTTT; CDR3 protein: CASSPSGRGGTDTQYF
J gene: TRBJ1-2; D gene: NA; V gene: TRBV25-1; clone size: few; CDR3 DNA: TGTGCCAGCAGTGTCTCGGACTATGGCTACACCTTC; CDR3 protein: CASSVSDYGYTF
J gene: TRBJ1-2; D gene: TRBD1; V gene: TRBV6-5; clone size: NA; CDR3 DNA: TGTGCCAGCAGCCGGGGACAGGGTGGCTATGGCTACACCTTC; CDR3 protein: CASSRGQGGYGYTF
J gene: TRBJ1-2; D gene: NA; V gene: TRBV10-3; clone size: NA; CDR3 DNA: TGTGCCATCAGTGAGTCCTACCAGGCGTCCTATGGCTACACCTTC; CDR3 protein: CAISESYQASYGYTF
J gene: TRBJ2-2; D gene: TRBD1; V gene: TRBV7-9; clone size: NA; CDR3 DNA: TGTGCCAGCAGCTTCTCGGCAGGGGGTCCCGGGGAGCTGTTTTTT; CDR3 protein: CASSFSAGGPGELFF